What follows describes a single T cell receptor beta chain. This sample was included in a study of T cell changes during pregnancy in multiple sclerosis. This CDR3 comprises 16 residues. J was trimmed by 5 bases and V by 4 bases; bases with no gene match: 10. Per the germline V gene, CDR1 is MDHEN and CDR2 is SYDVKM. Sequencing was performed with immunoSEQ multiplex PCR; in TCRdb, only in-frame clones are kept and a portion is missing. Of under 85,000 clones listed, roughly 89% are singletons. The genes are TRBV28 and TRBJ2-2, with TRBD1 identical over 7 bases. The sample consisted of peripheral blood, taken in the third trimester of pregnancy. This sequence originates from a female donor in good health, enrolled as a control in a pregnancy study. CDR3 sequence reads: CASSSYRQGSTGELFF. DNA of the CDR3: TGTGCCAGCAGTTCCTACAGACAGGGATCAACCGGGGAGCTGTTTTTT.